This TCR beta chain was obtained from a study of blood T cell repertoires in COVID-19. Study-level information: Spain, Italy and the United States supplied samples that represented acute and convalescent COVID-19. T cells, B-cell-depleted T cells, or PBMCs provided the cDNA or gDNA that served as material.

Authors' analysis steps: Estimation of nucleated cell counts was performed using reference gene primer amplification. The protocol was immunoSEQ multiplex PCR, while the TCRdb copy is restricted to in-frame clones and leaves out a portion. The V and J calls and clone size come from that table; D and trimming were worked out from the DNA. Among approximately 50,000 clones, roughly nine tenths were seen once, and the ten largest hold roughly 10%. This CDR3 has 15 residues. CDR1 SGHRS and CDR2 YFSETQ come from the germline V gene. Germline trimming cut 2 bases from V and 4 bases from J; bases unmatched to any gene: 5.

This TCR was sampled from a man at least 80 years old with active or convalescent COVID-19. V gene TRBV5-1 combines with J gene TRBJ2-1; 8 bases agree with TRBD2. The sequenced sample consisted of peripheral blood. CDR3 amino acids: CASSFGGGRYNEQFF. The DNA for the CDR3 is TGCGCCAGCAGCTTCGGGGGGGGCCGATACAATGAGCAGTTCTTC.